This entry features one T cell receptor beta chain sequence. Its antigen is unknown. Other DNA sequences in this specimen translate into the identical CDR3. Profiled with immunoSEQ multiplex PCR; TCRdb holds only in-frame clones, not every one. The sample lists approximately 88,000 clones, approximately 91% occurring once. This entry comes from a study of T cells in localized non-small cell lung cancer. Per the germline V gene, CDR1 is LNHDA and CDR2 is SQIVND (reference sequence). This CDR3 contains 14 residues. Trimming removed 3 bases from V and 2 bases from J, with 8 bases in between. Study conclusions and caveats: Sequencing involved a lone tumor region, leaving heterogeneity possible. Longer overall survival was linked to higher blood T cell density. Clonality peaked in uninvolved adjacent lung rather than tumor. Median approximately 50 top-100 tumor clones were shared with paired adjacent lung.

The specimen was PBMCs, collected before any cancer treatment. This chain connects TRBV19 to TRBJ1-3, with D unresolved. This TCR was recovered from a woman aged 40-75 years with stage II squamous cell lung carcinoma. The CDR3 region has the DNA TGTGCCAGTAGTATCCGCCCAACTGGAAACACCATATATTTT. Translation gives CASSIRPTGNTIYF.